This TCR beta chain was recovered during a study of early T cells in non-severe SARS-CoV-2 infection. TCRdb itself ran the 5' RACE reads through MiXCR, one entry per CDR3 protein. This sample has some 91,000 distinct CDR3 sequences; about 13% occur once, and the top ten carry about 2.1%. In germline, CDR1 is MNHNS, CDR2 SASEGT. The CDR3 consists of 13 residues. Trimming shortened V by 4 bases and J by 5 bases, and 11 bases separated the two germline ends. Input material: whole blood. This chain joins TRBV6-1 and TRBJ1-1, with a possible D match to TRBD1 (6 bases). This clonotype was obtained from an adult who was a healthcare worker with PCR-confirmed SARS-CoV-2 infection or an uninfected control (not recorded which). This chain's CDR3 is CASSAKGGTEAFF. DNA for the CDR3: TGTGCCAGCAGTGCAAAAGGGGGAACTGAAGCTTTCTTT.